What follows are 27 T cell receptor beta chains derived from one specimen sequenced in a study of blood T cell repertoires in COVID-19. Profiled with immunoSEQ multiplex PCR; TCRdb holds only in-frame clones, not every one. The sample comprises a few hundred thousand clones, 65% to 85% of which are singletons, and about 7.2% rests with the top ten. Source material: PBMCs or T cells enriched from blood (not recorded which). These receptors were taken from a woman between 40 and 50 years old with acute COVID-19.

The J gene is TRBJ1-1, the V gene TRBV9, with TRBD1 as a possible D gene (6 bases). Trimming removed 3 bases from V and 2 bases from J, with 14 bases in between. This CDR3 is built from 15 residues. Germline CDR1 and CDR2: SGDLS and YYNGEE. The CDR3 sequence: CASSAFRQDNTEAFF. DNA for the CDR3: TGTGCCAGCAGCGCCTTCCGACAGGACAACACTGAAGCTTTCTTT.

The chain combines TRBV7-2 with TRBJ1-5; perhaps TRBD1 as D (5 bases). V lost 3 bases and J lost 6, with 15 bases in between. Germline V CDR1 and CDR2: SGHTA, FQGNSA. This CDR3 has 15 amino acids. CDR3 residues: CASSLTSGSGQPQHF. The CDR3 region has the DNA TGTGCCAGCAGCTTGACCTCAGGGTCGGGTCAGCCCCAGCATTTT.

This sequence joins TRBV27 and TRBJ1-2; D perhaps matches TRBD1 (5 bases). Trimming pared 3 bases from V and 11 bases from J, leaving 16 bases between. Germline-derived CDR1 and CDR2 are MNHEY and SMNVEV (reference sequence). The CDR3 length is 13 residues. The CDR3 nucleotides are TGTGCCAGCAGTTTGGGGCAGGGCGGTAGGTACACCTTC. This codes for CASSLGQGGRYTF.

In its sample, this clone was seen a few times. J is TRBJ1-1 and V is TRBV11-3; no clear D. The V and J ends lost 8 bases and 6 bases respectively, with 10 bases between them. There are 11 residues in the CDR3. Germline CDR1 SGHNT, CDR2 YENEEA. CDR3 DNA: TGTGCCAGCGCCTCCGGGGCTGAAGCTTTCTTT. This translates into CASASGAEAFF.

The chain joins TRBV7-2 to TRBJ1-6, with 7 bases fitting TRBD1. This CDR3 is built from 16 residues. Germline V CDR1 and CDR2: SGHTA, FQGNSA. The V and J ends lost 0 bases and 7 bases, in that order; junction bases with no gene match: 6. The CDR3 is CASSLATGQRNSPLHF. CDR3 DNA: TGTGCCAGCAGCTTAGCGACGGGACAGAGAAATTCACCCCTCCACTTT.

This chain uses TRBV5-4 with TRBJ1-4; a possible D gene is TRBD1 (5 bases). V dropped 5 bases and J dropped 4 bases, with 15 bases sitting between them. This CDR3 is 15 amino acids long. Germline loops: CDR1 SGHNT, CDR2 YYREEE (reference sequence). The CDR3 DNA is TGTGCCAGCAGGGACGGACCGGGGGGTAATGAAAAACTGTTTTTT. Amino acid sequence: CASRDGPGGNEKLFF.

The V call is TRBV15, the J call TRBJ2-5, with 8 bases identical to TRBD1. Trimming removed 0 bases from V and 4 bases from J; junction bases left unmatched: 7. Germline V gene sequence: CDR1 LNHNV, CDR2 YYDKDF (reference sequence). The CDR3 is 16 residues long. This CDR3 is CATSRDRQGAGETQYF. DNA for the CDR3: TGTGCCACCAGCAGAGATCGGCAGGGGGCAGGAGAGACCCAGTACTTC.

This clone was seen once. DNA for the CDR3: TGTGCCAGCAGCGTCCTAGCGGGAGAGATCACAGATACGCAGTATTTT. Translated: CASSVLAGEITDTQYF. This sequence joins TRBV9 and TRBJ2-3; TRBD2 matches at 10 bases. J lost 2 bases, V lost 2 bases, and 5 bases had no gene match. The CDR3 runs 16 residues. Germline lookup yields CDR1 SGDLS and CDR2 YYNGEE. Variable domain in full (rest from reference TRBV9 and TRBJ2-3): DSGVTQTPKHLITATGQRVTLRCSPRSGDLSVYWYQQSLDQGLQFLIQYYNGEERAKGNILERFSAQQFPDLHSELNLSSLELGDSALYFCASSVLAGEITDTQYFGPGTRLTVL.

V is TRBV11-2 and J is TRBJ2-1, with D possibly TRBD2 on 6 matching bases. The germline gives CDR1 SGHAT, CDR2 FQNNGV. Trimming removed 5 bases from V and 8 bases from J, with 19 bases in between. This CDR3 has 15 amino acids. The CDR3 DNA reads as TGTGCCAGCAGCCCCGGGACTCCCCAAGCGGATGAGCAGTTCTTC. The encoded protein is CASSPGTPQADEQFF.

This clone showed up just a few times. The rearrangement joins TRBV19 to TRBJ2-6; 10 bases map to TRBD1. Germline V gene sequence: CDR1 LNHDA, CDR2 SQIVND (reference sequence). This CDR3 contains 18 residues. J lost 0 bases, V lost 5 bases, and 7 bases had no gene match. CDR3 sequence (DNA): TGTGCCAGTAGTCTCGGGACAGGGGACCCCTCTGGGGCCAACGTCCTGACTTTC. Its translation: CASSLGTGDPSGANVLTF.

This clone appeared once. This chain links TRBV19 with TRBJ1-5; 8 bases align to TRBD1. The germline gives CDR1 LNHDA, CDR2 SQIVND (reference sequence). Trimming took 5 bases from V and 5 from J; bases not matched to a gene: 8. The CDR3 length is 15 residues. The CDR3 loop reads CASSSRGRGYQPQHF. As DNA, the CDR3 is TGTGCCAGTAGTTCCAGGGGGCGAGGGTATCAGCCCCAGCATTTT.

This clone was detected a few times. Here the CDR3 DNA reads TGTGCCAGCAGCGTAATGCTACAGAACACAGATACGCAGTATTTT. Amino acids: CASSVMLQNTDTQYF. The chain links TRBV9 to TRBJ2-3; D gene unclear. CDR1 is SGDLS and CDR2 is YYNGEE in the germline V gene. The CDR3 totals 15 residues. The V end was cut by 1 base, the J end by 2 bases, with 11 bases between.

V gene TRBV11-3 combines with J gene TRBJ2-1, with D tentatively TRBD2 (5 bases). Germline V gives CDR1 SGHNT, CDR2 YENEEA. Trimming left V 5 bases short and J 9 bases short, with 14 bases between. This CDR3 has 13 amino acids. In DNA form, the CDR3 reads TGTGCCAGCAGCGACCGACGGGGTAGTGAGCAGTTCTTC. Amino acid sequence: CASSDRRGSEQFF.

This clone has more than one count but fewer than ten. The rearrangement uses TRBV7-2 and TRBJ2-2, with D possibly matching TRBD1 (5 bases). CDR1 is SGHTA, CDR2 FQGNSA, per germline. The V gene lost 1 base and the J gene lost 6 bases, with 9 bases spanning the gap. The CDR3 totals 14 residues. The CDR3 DNA reads TGTGCCAGCAGCTTAGTCCAGGGTCCCGGGGAGCTGTTTTTT. It encodes CASSLVQGPGELFF.

The rearrangement links TRBV7-3 to TRBJ1-2; 8 bases map to TRBD1. Germline loops: CDR1 SGHTA, CDR2 FQGTGA. The trim removed 2 bases at V and 8 bases at J, leaving 4 bases unmatched. The CDR3 loop spans 13 amino acids. CDR3 bases: TGTGCCAGCAGCTTACAGGGGGCGCGGGGCTACACCTTC. Encoded protein: CASSLQGARGYTF.

This clone came up once. V gene TRBV5-1 combines with J gene TRBJ2-4, with D possibly being TRBD2 (6 bases). Germline V CDR1 and CDR2: SGHRS, YFSETQ. The CDR3 is 14 amino acids. The ends were cut back, 4 bases at V and 4 bases at J, with 12 bases in the middle. CDR3 residues: CASSRGLEKNIQYF. The CDR3 bases are TGCGCCAGCAGCCGGGGACTGGAAAAAAACATTCAGTACTTC.

This clone occurred a few times. The chain recombines TRBV2 with TRBJ1-6; D call uncertain. Per germline, CDR1 SNHLY and CDR2 FYNNEI. The CDR3 is 14 residues long. Trimming pared 6 bases from V and 7 bases from J, leaving 13 bases between. The CDR3 reads CASSPVSGNSPLHF. CDR3 nucleotides: TGTGCCAGCAGCCCGGTCTCGGGAAATTCACCCCTCCACTTT.

The rearrangement uses TRBV11-3 and TRBJ1-3; TRBD1 matches 7 bases. The CDR3 sequence is 16 residues long. Germline V gives CDR1 SGHNT, CDR2 YENEEA. Trimming at V came to 5 bases and at J to 3 bases, leaving 10 bases not matched to a gene. The CDR3 loop is CASSTLQQGCGNTIYF. CDR3 DNA: TGTGCCAGCAGCACCCTTCAACAGGGGTGTGGAAACACCATATATTTT. Full variable domain (missing parts from reference TRBV11-3 and TRBJ1-3): EAGVVQSPRYKIIEKKQPVAFWCNPISGHNTLYWYLQNLGQGPELLIRYENEEAVDDSQLPKDRFSAERLKGVDSTLKIQPAELGDSAVYLCASSTLQQGCGNTIYFGEGSWLTVV.

This clone was detected only once. The V and J genes are TRBV14 and TRBJ2-1, with 10 bases matching TRBD1. V shed 4 bases and J 0 bases; nucleotides not matched to a gene: 3. Germline V gene sequence: CDR1 SGHDN, CDR2 FVKESK. The CDR3 is made up of 16 amino acids. The CDR3 sequence: CASSPRTGGSYNEQFF. Here the CDR3 DNA reads TGTGCCAGCAGCCCCAGGACAGGGGGCTCCTACAATGAGCAGTTCTTC.

This chain links TRBV4-2 with TRBJ2-3, with 7 bases matching TRBD2. V trimming: 0 bases; J trimming: 5 bases; junction bases outside the gene matches: 11. CDR1 LGHNA and CDR2 YNFKEQ come from the germline V gene. The CDR3 loop spans 17 amino acids. The CDR3 coding sequence is TGTGCCAGCAGCCAAGATACGGGGGAGGGCCGAATAGATACGCAGTATTTT. Amino acid sequence: CASSQDTGEGRIDTQYF.

The V and J genes are TRBV19 and TRBJ2-5; 7 nucleotides agree with TRBD2. Germline CDR1 reads LNHDA; CDR2 reads SQIVND (reference sequence). The CDR3 loop spans 11 amino acids. V gave up 5 bases and J gave up 14 bases; unmatched junction bases: 8. The CDR3 DNA reads TGTGCCAGTAGTCCAGGACTAGTCCTCTACTTC. This encodes CASSPGLVLYF.

V is TRBV5-4 and J is TRBJ1-1; D might be TRBD1 (5 bases). V was trimmed by 0 bases and J by 7 bases, leaving 16 bases between them. The germline gives CDR1 SGHNT, CDR2 YYREEE (reference sequence). This CDR3 contains 15 residues. The CDR3 nucleotides are TGTGCCAGCAGCTTGGAGGCCGGCCAGGGTTTTGAAGCTTTCTTT. Translation: CASSLEAGQGFEAFF. The full variable domain, with the rest looked up from reference TRBV5-4 and TRBJ1-1, is ETGVTQSPTHLIKTRGQQVTLRCSSQSGHNTVSWYQQALGQGPQFIFQYYREEENGRGNFPPRFSGLQFPNYSSELNVNALELDDSALYLCASSLEAGQGFEAFFGQGTRLTVV.

This rearrangement joins TRBV7-2 to TRBJ2-5; tentative D call: TRBD1 (6 bases). CDR1 and CDR2 from the germline V gene are SGHTA and FQGNSA. This CDR3 is built from 15 residues. Trimming pared 3 bases from V and 5 bases from J, leaving 16 bases between. CDR3 in amino acids: CASSLTQGWRETQYF. In DNA, the CDR3 is TGTGCCAGCAGCTTGACACAGGGTTGGAGGGAGACCCAGTACTTC.

The chain employs TRBV5-4 and TRBJ2-1; D might be TRBD1 (6 bases). Trimming left V 5 bases short and J 5 bases short, with 11 bases between. The CDR3 loop spans 13 amino acids. Germline V gene data show CDR1 as SGHNT and CDR2 as YYREEE (reference sequence). CDR3 amino acids: CASRQDSHNEQFF. Here the CDR3 DNA reads TGTGCCAGCAGGCAGGACAGCCACAATGAGCAGTTCTTC.

The chain links TRBV13 to TRBJ2-5, with D perhaps TRBD1 (6 bases). This CDR3 is built from 15 residues. V shed 0 bases and J shed 5 bases, with 13 bases lying between them. Germline CDR1 and CDR2: PRHDT and FYEKMQ (reference sequence). The CDR3 loop is CASSLGHRVGETQYF. The CDR3, as DNA: TGTGCCAGCAGCTTAGGCCACAGGGTAGGGGAGACCCAGTACTTC.

V and J are TRBV3-1 (or the pseudogene TRBV3-2) and TRBJ1-1; 8 nucleotides align to TRBD1. This CDR3 is 14 amino acids long. The V and J ends lost 4 bases and 1 base, in that order; junction bases with no gene match: 2. Germline lookup yields CDR1 LGHDT and CDR2 YNNKEL (reference sequence). In DNA form, the CDR3 reads TGTGCCAGCAGCCGGGACAGGACGAACACTGAAGCTTTCTTT. Translation gives CASSRDRTNTEAFF.

The V and J genes are TRBV7-8 and TRBJ1-3, with no clear D. The CDR3 has 16 residues. V was clipped by 1 base and J by 0 bases, with 10 bases between them. Germline CDR1 and CDR2: SGHVS and FQNEAQ. The CDR3 nucleotides are TGTGCCAGCAGCTTAGAGGGAGCCTCCTCTGGAAACACCATATATTTT. It codes for CASSLEGASSGNTIYF.